The T cell receptor beta chain under discussion was sequenced for a study of OX40 agonist ivuxolimab in advanced cancers. Measured with immunoSEQ multiplex PCR; TCRdb has only the in-frame clones, and not every one. The sample carries 15,000 to 20,000 clones, approximately 80% recorded once. Per germline, CDR1 MNHNS and CDR2 SASEGT. V gave up 5 bases and J gave up 0 bases, with 14 bases separating them. The CDR3 is 15 amino acids. V and J are TRBV6-1 and TRBJ2-7; tentatively, D is TRBD2 (6 bases). The sample was CD4+ or CD8+ T cells sorted from blood, taken in a trial of the OX40 agonist ivuxolimab. The clonotype originates from an adult with an advanced solid tumor such as melanoma, head and neck, liver or kidney cancer. CDR3 protein: CASSPSRGSSYEQYF. The CDR3 coding sequence is TGTGCCAGCAGTCCCTCGCGGGGTAGCTCCTACGAGCAGTACTTC.